The clone carrying this TCR beta chain was seen ten or more times. Antigen specificity is unknown. TCRdb reprocessed the 5' RACE reads via MiXCR and lists one record per CDR3 protein. The sample lists about 130,000 distinct CDR3 sequences, approximately 7.4% seen once, with 9.5% to 15% in the top ten. The germline V and J ends were trimmed by 2 bases and 0 bases, with 13 bases remaining between them. This CDR3 comprises 15 residues. Germline V lookup: CDR1 DFQATT, CDR2 SNEGSKA (reference sequence). These data are taken from a study of CD8 T cells in ankylosing spondylitis. General study results and limits: From matched ankylosing spondylitis synovial fluid, disease-linked clones were reportedly recovered at significantly enriched levels.

What was sequenced was blood, either unsorted or a sorted T cell fraction (not recorded which). The V and J genes are TRBV20-1 and TRBJ1-1; D gene ambiguous. The TCR sequence derives from a female donor with ankylosing spondylitis or in good health (not recorded which). The CDR3 sequence: CSARIPAGLNTEAFF. The CDR3 DNA reads as TGCAGTGCTAGAATCCCGGCAGGTCTGAACACTGAAGCTTTCTTT.